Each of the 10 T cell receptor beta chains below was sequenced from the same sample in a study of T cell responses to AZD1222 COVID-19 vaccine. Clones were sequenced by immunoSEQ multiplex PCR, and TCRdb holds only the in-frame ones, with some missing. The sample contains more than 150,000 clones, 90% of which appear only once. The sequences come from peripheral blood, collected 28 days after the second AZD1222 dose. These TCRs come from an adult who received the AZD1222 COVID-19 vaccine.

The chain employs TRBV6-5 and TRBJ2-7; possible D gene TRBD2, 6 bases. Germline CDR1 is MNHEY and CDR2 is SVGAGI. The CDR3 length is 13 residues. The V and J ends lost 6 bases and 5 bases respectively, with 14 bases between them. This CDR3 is CASSLGWEDEQYF. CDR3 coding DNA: TGTGCCAGCAGCCTAGGCTGGGAGGACGAGCAGTACTTC.

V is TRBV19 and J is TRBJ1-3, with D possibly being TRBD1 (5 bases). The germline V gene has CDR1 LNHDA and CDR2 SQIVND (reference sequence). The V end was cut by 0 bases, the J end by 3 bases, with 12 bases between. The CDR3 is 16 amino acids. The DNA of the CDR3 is TGTGCCAGTAGTATAGATCGCGCCGGGGGTGGAAACACCATATATTTT. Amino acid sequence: CASSIDRAGGGNTIYF.

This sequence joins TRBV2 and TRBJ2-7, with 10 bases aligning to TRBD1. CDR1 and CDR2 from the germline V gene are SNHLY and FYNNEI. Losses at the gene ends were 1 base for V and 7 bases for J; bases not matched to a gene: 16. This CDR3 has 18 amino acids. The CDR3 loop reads CASSEETGGVPSLREQYF. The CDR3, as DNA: TGTGCCAGCAGTGAAGAGACAGGGGGCGTACCTTCGCTACGTGAGCAGTACTTC.

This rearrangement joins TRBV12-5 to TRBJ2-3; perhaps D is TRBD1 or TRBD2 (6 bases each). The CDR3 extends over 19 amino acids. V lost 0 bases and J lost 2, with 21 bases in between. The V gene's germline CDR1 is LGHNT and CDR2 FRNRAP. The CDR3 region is CASGLVKLGGRGSTDTQYF. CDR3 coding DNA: TGTGCTAGTGGTTTGGTAAAACTGGGGGGCCGAGGCTCCACAGATACGCAGTATTTT.

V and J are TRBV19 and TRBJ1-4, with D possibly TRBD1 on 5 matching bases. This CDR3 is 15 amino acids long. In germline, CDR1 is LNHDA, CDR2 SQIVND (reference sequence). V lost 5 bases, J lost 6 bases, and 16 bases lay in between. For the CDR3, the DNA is TGTGCCAGTAGTGACCCACGGGGGGGGTATGAAAAACTGTTTTTT. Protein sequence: CASSDPRGGYEKLFF.

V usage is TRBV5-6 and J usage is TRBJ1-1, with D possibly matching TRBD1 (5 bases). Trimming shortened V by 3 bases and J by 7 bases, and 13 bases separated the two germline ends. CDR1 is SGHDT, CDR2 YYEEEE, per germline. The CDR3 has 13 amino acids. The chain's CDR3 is CASSYTGLDEAFF. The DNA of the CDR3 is TGTGCCAGCAGCTATACAGGATTAGATGAAGCTTTCTTT.

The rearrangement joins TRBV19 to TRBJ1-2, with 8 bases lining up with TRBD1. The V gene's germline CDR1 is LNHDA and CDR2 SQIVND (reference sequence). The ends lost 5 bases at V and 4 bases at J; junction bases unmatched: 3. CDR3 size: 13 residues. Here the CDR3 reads CASSVGQGYGYTF. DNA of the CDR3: TGTGCCAGTAGTGTCGGACAGGGCTATGGCTACACCTTC.

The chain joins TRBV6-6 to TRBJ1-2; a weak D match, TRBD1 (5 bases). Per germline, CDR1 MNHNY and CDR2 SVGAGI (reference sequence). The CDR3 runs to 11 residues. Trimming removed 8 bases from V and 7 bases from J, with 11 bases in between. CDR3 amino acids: CASDGGRGYTF. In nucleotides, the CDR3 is TGTGCCAGCGATGGGGGTCGTGGCTACACCTTC.

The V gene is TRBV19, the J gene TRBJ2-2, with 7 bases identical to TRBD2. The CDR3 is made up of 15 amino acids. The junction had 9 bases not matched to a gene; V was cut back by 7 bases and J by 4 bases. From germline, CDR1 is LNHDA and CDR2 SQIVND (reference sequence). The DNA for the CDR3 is TGTGCCAGTACCCCAGTAGCGGGTCCCACCGGGGAGCTGTTTTTT. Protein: CASTPVAGPTGELFF.

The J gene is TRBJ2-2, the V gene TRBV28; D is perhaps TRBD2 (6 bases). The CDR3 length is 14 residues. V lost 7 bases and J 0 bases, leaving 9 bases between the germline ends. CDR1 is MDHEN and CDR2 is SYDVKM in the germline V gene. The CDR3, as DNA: TGTGCCAGCATCGGCGGGACGAACACCGGGGAGCTGTTTTTT. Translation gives CASIGGTNTGELFF.